This T cell receptor beta chain was sequenced for a study of T cells in Graves' hyperthyroidism and ophthalmopathy. Regarding the study as a whole: Blood also carried most thyroid clonotypes expanded above 0.001.

Amplification of TCR beta CDR3 regions used RNA as the template. TCR CDR3 underwent first-round RT-PCR with the HTBI primer set. Each CDR3 protein is one row after TCRdb ran MiXCR on the multiplex PCR reads. The sample consists of hundreds of thousands of distinct CDR3 sequences, roughly an eighth of them appearing once. This clonotype was counted at least ten times. Its antigen is undetermined. Diagnoses were established using clinical symptoms, serum thyroxine and TRAb, thyroid ultrasound and orbital computed tomography. The TCR comes from a woman between 40 and 55 years old with Graves' ophthalmopathy. Material for sequencing was blood.

CDR3 DNA: TGTGCCAGCAGTGAGGGACTAGGCTACGAGCAGTACTTC. Residues: CASSEGLGYEQYF. V and J are TRBV5-5 and TRBJ2-7; 8 nucleotides agree with TRBD2. The CDR3 length is 13 residues. Germline-derived CDR1 and CDR2 are SGHKS and YYEKEE (reference sequence). The J segment lost 3 bases and the V segment lost 5 bases, leaving 4 bases of the junction unmatched.